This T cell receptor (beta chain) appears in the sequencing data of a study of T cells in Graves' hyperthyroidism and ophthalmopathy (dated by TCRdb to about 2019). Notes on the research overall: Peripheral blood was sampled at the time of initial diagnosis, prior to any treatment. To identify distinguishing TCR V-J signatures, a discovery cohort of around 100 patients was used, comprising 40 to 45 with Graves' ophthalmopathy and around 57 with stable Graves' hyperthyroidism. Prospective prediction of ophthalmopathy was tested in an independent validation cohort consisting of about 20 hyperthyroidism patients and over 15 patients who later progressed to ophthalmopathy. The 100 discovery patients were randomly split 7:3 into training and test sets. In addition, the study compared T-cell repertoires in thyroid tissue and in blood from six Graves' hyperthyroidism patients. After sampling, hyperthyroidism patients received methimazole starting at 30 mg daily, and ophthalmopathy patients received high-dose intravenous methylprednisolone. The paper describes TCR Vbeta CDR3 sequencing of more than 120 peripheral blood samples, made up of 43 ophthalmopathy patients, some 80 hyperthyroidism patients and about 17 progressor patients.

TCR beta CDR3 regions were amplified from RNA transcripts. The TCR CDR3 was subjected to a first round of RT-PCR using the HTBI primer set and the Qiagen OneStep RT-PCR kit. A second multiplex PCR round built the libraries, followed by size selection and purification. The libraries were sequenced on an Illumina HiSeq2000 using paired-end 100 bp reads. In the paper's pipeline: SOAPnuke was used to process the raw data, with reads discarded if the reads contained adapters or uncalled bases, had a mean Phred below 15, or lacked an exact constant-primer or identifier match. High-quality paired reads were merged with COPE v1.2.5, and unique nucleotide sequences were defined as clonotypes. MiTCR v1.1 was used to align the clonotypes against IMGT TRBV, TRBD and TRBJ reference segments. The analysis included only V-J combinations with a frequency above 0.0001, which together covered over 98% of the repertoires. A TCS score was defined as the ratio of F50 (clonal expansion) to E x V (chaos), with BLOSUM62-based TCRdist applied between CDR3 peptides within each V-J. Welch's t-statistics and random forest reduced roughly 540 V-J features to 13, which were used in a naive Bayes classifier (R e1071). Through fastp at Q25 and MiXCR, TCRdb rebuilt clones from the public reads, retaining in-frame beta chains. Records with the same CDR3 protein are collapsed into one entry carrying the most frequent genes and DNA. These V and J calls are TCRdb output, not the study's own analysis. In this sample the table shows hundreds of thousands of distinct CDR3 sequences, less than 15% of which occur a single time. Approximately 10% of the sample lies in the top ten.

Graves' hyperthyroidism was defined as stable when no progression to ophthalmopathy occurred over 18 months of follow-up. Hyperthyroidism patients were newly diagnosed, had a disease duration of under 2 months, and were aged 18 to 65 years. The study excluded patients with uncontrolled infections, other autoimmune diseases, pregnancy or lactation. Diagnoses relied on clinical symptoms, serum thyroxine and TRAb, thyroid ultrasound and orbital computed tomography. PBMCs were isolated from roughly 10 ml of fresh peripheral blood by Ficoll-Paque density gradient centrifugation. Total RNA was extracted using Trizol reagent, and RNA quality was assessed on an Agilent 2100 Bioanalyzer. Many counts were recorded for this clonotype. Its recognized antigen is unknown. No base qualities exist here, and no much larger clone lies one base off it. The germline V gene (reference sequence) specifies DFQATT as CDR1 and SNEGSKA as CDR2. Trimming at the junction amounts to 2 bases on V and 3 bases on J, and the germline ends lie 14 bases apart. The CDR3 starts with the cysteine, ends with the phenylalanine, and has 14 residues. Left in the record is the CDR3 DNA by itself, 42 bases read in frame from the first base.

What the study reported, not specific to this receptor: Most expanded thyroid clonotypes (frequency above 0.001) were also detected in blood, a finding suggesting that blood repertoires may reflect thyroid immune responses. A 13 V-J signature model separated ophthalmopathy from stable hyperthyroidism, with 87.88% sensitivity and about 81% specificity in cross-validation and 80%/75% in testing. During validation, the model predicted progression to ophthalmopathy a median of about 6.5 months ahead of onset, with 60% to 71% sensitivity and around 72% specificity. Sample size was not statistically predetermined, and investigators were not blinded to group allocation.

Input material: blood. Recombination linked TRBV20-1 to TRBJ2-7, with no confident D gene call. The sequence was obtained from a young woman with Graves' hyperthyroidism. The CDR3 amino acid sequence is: CSARSQQIGYEQYF. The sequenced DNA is TGCAGTGCTAGATCCCAGCAGATAGGCTACGAGCAGTACTTC.